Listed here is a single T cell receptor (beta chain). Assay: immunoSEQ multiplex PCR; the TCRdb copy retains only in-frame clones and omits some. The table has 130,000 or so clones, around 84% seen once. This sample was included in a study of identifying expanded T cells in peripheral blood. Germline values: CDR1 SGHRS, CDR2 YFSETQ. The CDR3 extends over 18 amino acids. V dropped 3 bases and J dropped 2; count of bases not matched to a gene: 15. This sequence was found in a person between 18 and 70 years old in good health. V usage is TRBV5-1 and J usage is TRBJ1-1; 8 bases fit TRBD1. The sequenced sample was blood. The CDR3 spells CASSYEGQGGGLNTEAFF. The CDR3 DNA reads TGCGCCAGCAGCTACGAAGGACAGGGTGGGGGATTAAACACTGAAGCTTTCTTT.